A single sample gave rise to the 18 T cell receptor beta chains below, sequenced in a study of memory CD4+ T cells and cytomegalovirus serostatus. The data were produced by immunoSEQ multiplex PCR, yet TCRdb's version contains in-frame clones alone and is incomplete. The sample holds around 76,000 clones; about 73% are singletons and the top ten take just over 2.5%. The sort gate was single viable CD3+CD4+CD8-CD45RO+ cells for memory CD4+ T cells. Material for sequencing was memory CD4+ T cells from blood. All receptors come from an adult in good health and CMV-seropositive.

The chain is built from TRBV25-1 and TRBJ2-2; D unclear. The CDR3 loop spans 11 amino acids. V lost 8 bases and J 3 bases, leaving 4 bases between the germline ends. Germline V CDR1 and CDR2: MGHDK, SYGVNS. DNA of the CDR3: TGTGCCAGCCACGACACCGGGGAGCTGTTTTTT. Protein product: CASHDTGELFF.

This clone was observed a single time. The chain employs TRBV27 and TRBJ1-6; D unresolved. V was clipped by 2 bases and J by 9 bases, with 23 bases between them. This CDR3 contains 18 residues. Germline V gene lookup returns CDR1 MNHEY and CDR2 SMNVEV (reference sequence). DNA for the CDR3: TGTGCCAGCAGTTTAAGGCCGGTCGGGCCCGGGGTTAGTTCACCCCTCCACTTT. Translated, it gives CASSLRPVGPGVSSPLHF.

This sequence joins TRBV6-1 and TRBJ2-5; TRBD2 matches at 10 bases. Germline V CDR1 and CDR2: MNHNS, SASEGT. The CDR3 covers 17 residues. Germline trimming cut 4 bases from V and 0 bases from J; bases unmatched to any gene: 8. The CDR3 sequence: CASSGRTSGGYQETQYF. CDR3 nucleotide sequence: TGTGCCAGCAGTGGCCGGACTAGCGGAGGGTACCAAGAGACCCAGTACTTC.

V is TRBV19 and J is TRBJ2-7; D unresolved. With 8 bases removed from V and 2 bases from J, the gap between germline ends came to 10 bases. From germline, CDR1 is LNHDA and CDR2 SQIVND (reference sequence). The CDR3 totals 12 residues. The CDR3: CASSGFPYEQYF. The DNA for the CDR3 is TGTGCCAGTTCTGGATTTCCCTACGAGCAGTACTTC.

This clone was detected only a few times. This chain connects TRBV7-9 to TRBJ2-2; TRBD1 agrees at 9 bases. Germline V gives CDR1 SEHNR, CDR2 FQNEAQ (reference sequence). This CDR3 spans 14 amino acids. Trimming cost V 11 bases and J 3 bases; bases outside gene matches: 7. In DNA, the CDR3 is TGTGCCTCCCTTAGGACAGGGGACACCGGGGAGCTGTTTTTT. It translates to CASLRTGDTGELFF. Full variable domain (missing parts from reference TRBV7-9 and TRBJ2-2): DTGVSQNPRHKITKRGQNVTFRCDPISEHNRLYWYRQTLGQGPEFLTYFQNEAQLEKSRLLSDRFSAERPKGSFSTLEIQRTEQGDSAMYLCASLRTGDTGELFFGEGSRLTVL.

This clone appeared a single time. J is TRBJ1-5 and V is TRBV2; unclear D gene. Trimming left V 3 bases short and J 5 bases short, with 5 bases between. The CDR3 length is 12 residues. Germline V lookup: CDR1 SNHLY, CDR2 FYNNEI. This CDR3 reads CASSDSYQPQHF. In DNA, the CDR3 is TGTGCCAGCAGTGACAGCTATCAGCCCCAGCATTTT.

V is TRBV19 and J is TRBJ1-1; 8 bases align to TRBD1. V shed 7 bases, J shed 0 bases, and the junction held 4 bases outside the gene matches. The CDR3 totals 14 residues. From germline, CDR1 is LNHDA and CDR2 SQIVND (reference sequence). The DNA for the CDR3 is TGTGCCAGTATCCGGACAGGGATGAACACTGAAGCTTTCTTT. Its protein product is CASIRTGMNTEAFF.

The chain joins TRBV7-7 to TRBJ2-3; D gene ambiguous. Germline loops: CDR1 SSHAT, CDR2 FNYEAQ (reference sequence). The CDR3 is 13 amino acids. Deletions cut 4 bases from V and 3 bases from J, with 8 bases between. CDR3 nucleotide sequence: TGTGCCAGCAGCTCCGTAGGAACAGATACGCAGTATTTT. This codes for CASSSVGTDTQYF.

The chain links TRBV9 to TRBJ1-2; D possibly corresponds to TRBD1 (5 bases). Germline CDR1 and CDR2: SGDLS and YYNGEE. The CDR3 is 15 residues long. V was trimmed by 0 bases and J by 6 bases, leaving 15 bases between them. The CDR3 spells CASSVGSGSLDGYTF. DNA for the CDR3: TGTGCCAGCAGCGTAGGGTCAGGGAGTTTGGATGGCTACACCTTC.

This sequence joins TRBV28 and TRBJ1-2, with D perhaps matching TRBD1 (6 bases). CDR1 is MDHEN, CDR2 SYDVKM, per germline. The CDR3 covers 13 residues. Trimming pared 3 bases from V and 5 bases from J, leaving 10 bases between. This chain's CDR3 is CASSFNRAYGYTF. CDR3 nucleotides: TGTGCCAGCAGTTTTAACAGGGCTTATGGCTACACCTTC.

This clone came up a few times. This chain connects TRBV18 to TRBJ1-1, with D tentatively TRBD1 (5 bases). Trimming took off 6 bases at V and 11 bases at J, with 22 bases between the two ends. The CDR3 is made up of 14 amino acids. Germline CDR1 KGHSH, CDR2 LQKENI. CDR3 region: CASSSRDAGYGAFF. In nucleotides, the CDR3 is TGTGCCAGCTCGTCCCGGGACGCAGGATATGGGGCTTTCTTT.

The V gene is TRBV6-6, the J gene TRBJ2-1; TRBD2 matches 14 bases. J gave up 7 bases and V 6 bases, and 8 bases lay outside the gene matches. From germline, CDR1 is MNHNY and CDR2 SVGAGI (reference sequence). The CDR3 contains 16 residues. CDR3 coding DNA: TGTGCCAGCAGCGCAGGGACTAGCGGGAGAGTTAATGAGCAGTTCTTC. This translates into CASSAGTSGRVNEQFF.

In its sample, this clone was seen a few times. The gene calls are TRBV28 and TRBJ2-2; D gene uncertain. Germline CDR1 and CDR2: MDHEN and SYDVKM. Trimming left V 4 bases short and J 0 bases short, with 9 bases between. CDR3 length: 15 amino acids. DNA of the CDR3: TGTGCCAGCAGTTGGCTCAACACGAACACCGGGGAGCTGTTTTTT. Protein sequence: CASSWLNTNTGELFF.

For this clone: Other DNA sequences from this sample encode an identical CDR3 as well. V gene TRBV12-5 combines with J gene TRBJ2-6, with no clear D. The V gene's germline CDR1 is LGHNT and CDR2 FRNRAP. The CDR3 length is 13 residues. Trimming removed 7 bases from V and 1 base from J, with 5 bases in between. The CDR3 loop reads CASANSGANVLTF. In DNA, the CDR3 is TGTGCTAGTGCCAATTCTGGGGCCAACGTCCTGACTTTC.

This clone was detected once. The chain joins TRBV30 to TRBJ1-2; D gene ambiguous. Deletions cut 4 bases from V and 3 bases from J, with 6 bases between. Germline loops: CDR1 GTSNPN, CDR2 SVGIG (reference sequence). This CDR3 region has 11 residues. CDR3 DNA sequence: TGTGCCTGGATGCTGGACTATGGCTACACCTTC. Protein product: CAWMLDYGYTF.

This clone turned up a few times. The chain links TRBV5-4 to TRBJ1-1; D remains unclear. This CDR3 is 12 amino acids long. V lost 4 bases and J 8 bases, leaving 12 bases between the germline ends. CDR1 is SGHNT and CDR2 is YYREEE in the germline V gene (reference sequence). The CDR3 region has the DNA TGTGCCAGCAGCCTAGGACCCCTCGAAGCTTTCTTT. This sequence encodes CASSLGPLEAFF.

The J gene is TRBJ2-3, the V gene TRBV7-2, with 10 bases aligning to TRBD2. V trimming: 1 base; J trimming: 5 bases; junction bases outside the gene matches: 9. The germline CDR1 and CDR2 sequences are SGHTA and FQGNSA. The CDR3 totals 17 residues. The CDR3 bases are TGTGCCAGCAGCTTAGGGGGAGCGGGAGGGCCGGTAGATACGCAGTATTTT. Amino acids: CASSLGGAGGPVDTQYF.

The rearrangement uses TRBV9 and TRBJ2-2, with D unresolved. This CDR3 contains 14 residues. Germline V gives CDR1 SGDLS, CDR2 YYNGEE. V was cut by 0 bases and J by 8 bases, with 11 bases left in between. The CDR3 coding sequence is TGTGCCAGCAGCGTAGTGAGCCGTGATGGGGAGCTGTTTTTT. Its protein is CASSVVSRDGELFF.